This TCR beta chain originates from a study of T cell responses to AZD1222 COVID-19 vaccine. Study conclusions and caveats: Donor demographics were predominantly white British with a female majority; clonal diversity may be underestimated. Seropositive AZD1222 recipients at baseline numbered only five or six.

The protocol was immunoSEQ multiplex PCR, while the TCRdb copy is restricted to in-frame clones and leaves out a portion. The data contain 97,000 or so clones, roughly nine tenths of them singletons. With respect to this clone: Its specificity is unknown.

The CDR3 runs 15 residues. CDR1 and CDR2 (germline): SGHAT, FQNNGV. V dropped 5 bases and J dropped 3; count of bases not matched to a gene: 9. This TCR derives from an adult in good health. Sample: peripheral blood, taken on day 0 of AZD1222 vaccination. This chain connects TRBV11-2 to TRBJ2-7; TRBD2 matches at 8 bases. CDR3 in DNA: TGTGCCAGCAGCATCCCGGGACTAGGTATCTACGAGCAGTACTTC. It yields the protein CASSIPGLGIYEQYF.